This TCR beta chain is drawn from a study of cytomegalovirus exposure and HLA in healthy donors. Study-wide results and limits: A few CMV-associated chains proved CMV antigen-specific in vitro. Indistinguishable V segments such as TRBV6-2 and TRBV6-3 were excluded. It was reported that TCR beta sequences correctly inferred the HLA-A and HLA-B alleles for most subjects. In an earlier analysis, productive rearrangement rates for most beta V segments clustered near 87% or 30%.

In the case of this clone: Its antigen is as yet unknown.

Trimming took off 4 bases at V and 2 bases at J, with 11 bases between the two ends. The germline V gene encodes CDR1 MGHRA and CDR2 YSYEKL. This CDR3 region has 14 residues. The study ran its PCR with 60 Vbeta and 13 Jbeta primers. The assay was immunoSEQ multiplex PCR, and TCRdb's table has in-frame clones only and misses some. The sample includes 140,000 or so clones, over 60% of them seen just once. The V call is TRBV4-1, the J call TRBJ1-2; no firm D call. Material for sequencing was PBMCs. The clonotype originates from a man aged 35 to 55 in good health and CMV-seronegative. The CDR3 is CASSLPGSNYGYTF. In DNA form, the CDR3 reads TGCGCCAGCAGCCTCCCGGGGTCCAACTATGGCTACACCTTC.